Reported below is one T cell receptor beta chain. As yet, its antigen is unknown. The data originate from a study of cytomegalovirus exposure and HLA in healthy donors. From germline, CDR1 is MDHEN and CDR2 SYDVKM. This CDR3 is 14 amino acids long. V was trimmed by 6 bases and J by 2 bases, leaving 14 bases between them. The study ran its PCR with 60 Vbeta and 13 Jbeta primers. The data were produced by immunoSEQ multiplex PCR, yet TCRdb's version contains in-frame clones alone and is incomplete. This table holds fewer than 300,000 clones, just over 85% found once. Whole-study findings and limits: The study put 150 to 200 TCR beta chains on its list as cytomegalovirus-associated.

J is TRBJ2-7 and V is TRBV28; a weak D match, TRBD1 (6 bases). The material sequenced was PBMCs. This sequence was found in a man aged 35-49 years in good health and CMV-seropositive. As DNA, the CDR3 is TGTGCCAGCAGAACACACAGGGCCGCCTACGAGCAGTACTTC. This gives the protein CASRTHRAAYEQYF.